Presented here are 29 T cell receptor beta chains from one specimen sequenced in a study of tumor-infiltrating lymphocytes in primary liver carcinoma. Constant-region priming of 500 ng total RNA yielded TCR beta cDNA. ARM-PCR, slightly modified, supplied the TCR beta libraries through three nested multiplex PCR rounds. Two initial PCR rounds of around 10 cycles each paired TRBV1-TRBV30 forward primers with a C-beta reverse primer. TCRdb used MiXCR to reprocess the multiplex PCR reads, holding one entry per CDR3 protein. The sample has roughly 91,000 distinct CDR3 sequences; over 55% are singletons. From roughly 20-30 mg of unsorted bulk tissue, DNA and RNA were co-extracted together. The sample taken for sequencing was liver tumor tissue from sampling region 5. Noted subset: tumor region T5, tumor centre. These receptors were taken from a woman aged 60-75 years with primary liver carcinoma and hepatitis B virus infection.

V usage is TRBV6-6 and J usage is TRBJ2-2; D might be TRBD1 (5 bases). This CDR3 has 15 amino acids. The germline V gene has CDR1 MNHNY and CDR2 SVGAGI (reference sequence). The ends were cut back, 0 bases at V and 6 bases at J, with 11 bases in the middle. The CDR3 sequence is CASSYSRGVAGELFF. The DNA of the CDR3 is TGTGCCAGCAGTTACTCAAGGGGCGTAGCCGGGGAGCTGTTTTTT.

This clonotype is medium-sized by share. The chain recombines TRBV11-3 with TRBJ1-2; 7 bases fit TRBD1. Germline V lookup: CDR1 SGHNT, CDR2 YENEEA. The CDR3 runs to 16 residues. The V gene end was trimmed by 0 bases and the J gene end by 4 bases; junction bases not matched to a gene: 8. The DNA for the CDR3 is TGTGCCAGCAGCTTAGAAGGGCGCAGGGGGGTCTATGGCTACACCTTC. Amino acid sequence: CASSLEGRRGVYGYTF. Using reference TRBV11-3 and TRBJ1-2 for the parts outside the CDR3, the full variable domain is EAGVVQSPRYKIIEKKQPVAFWCNPISGHNTLYWYLQNLGQGPELLIRYENEEAVDDSQLPKDRFSAERLKGVDSTLKIQPAELGDSAVYLCASSLEGRRGVYGYTFGSGTRLTVV.

V is TRBV5-1 and J is TRBJ2-3; no firm D call. Looked up from germline, CDR1 is SGHRS and CDR2 is YFSETQ. V lost 1 base, J lost 0 bases, and 12 bases lay in between. The CDR3 runs 16 residues. The CDR3 loop reads CASSLSAISSTDTQYF. The CDR3 coding sequence is TGCGCCAGCAGCTTGTCTGCCATCTCTAGCACAGATACGCAGTATTTT.

As for this clonotype: This sequence may be a read error, since a much larger clone differs from it by one base. The chain has TRBV5-1 and TRBJ1-4, with D possibly being TRBD1 (6 bases). The germline V gene has CDR1 SGHRS and CDR2 YFSETQ. CDR3 length: 13 residues. DNA for the CDR3: TGCACCAGCAGCATGGACAGTTATGAAAAACTGTTTTTT. Amino acid sequence: CTSSMDSYEKLFF.

This clonotype was seen a single time. A much larger clone sits a single nucleotide away, making a read error possible. V is TRBV5-1 and J is TRBJ2-1; 8 bases fit TRBD2. The V gene's germline CDR1 is SGHRS and CDR2 YFSETQ. The ends lost 7 bases at V and 0 bases at J; junction bases unmatched: 9. The CDR3 consists of 16 residues. The CDR3 DNA follows: TGCGCCAGCGGCTGGGGCGGGACTAGCTCCTACAATGAGCAGTTCTTC. Its translation is CASGWGGTSSYNEQFF.

A word on this clonotype: One base away lies a much larger clone, so this may be a sequencing read error. This chain uses TRBV5-4 with TRBJ2-4; tentatively, D is TRBD1 (5 bases). The CDR3 sequence is 14 residues long. Germline assignment: CDR1 SGHNT and CDR2 YYREEE (reference sequence). V lost 1 base to trimming and J lost 7 bases, with 12 bases between them. CDR3 loop: CASSLKGVNNIQYF. Here the CDR3 DNA reads TGTGCCAGCAGCTTGAAAGGGGTCAATAACATTCAGTACTTC.

In this sample, this clonotype is medium-sized. The V gene is TRBV11-3, the J gene TRBJ2-7; D not resolved. V lost 4 bases, J lost 4 bases, and 8 bases lay in between. The length of the CDR3 is 12 residues. Germline V gene data show CDR1 as SGHNT and CDR2 as YENEEA. The CDR3, as DNA: TGTGCCAGCAGCTCAAGGCCATACGAGCAGTACTTC. Amino acids: CASSSRPYEQYF.

As concerns this clonotype: Being one base from a much bigger clone, this may be a read error. The genes are TRBV14 and TRBJ2-3; D is perhaps TRBD1 (6 bases). The V gene's germline CDR1 is SGHDN and CDR2 FVKESK. This CDR3 is 11 amino acids long. For the CDR3, the DNA is TGTGTCAGCAGCCCAGGGACAACCCAGTATTTT. It translates to CVSSPGTTQYF.

At least ten counts were recorded for this clonotype. One base away lies a much larger clone, so this may be a sequencing read error. The chain recombines TRBV6-5 with TRBJ1-2; D remains unclear. Per the germline V gene, CDR1 is MNHEY and CDR2 is SVGAGI. The length of the CDR3 is 13 residues. The ends were cut back, 11 bases at V and 3 bases at J, with 16 bases in the middle. The CDR3 spells CAVSIGRHYGYTF. The CDR3 DNA sequence: TGTGCCGTTTCTATAGGGCGACACTATGGCTACACCTTC.

This clonotype was detected many times. This chain links TRBV6-1 with TRBJ1-4; D unresolved. The germline V gene encodes CDR1 MNHNS and CDR2 SASEGT. V lost 1 base and J lost 6, with 9 bases in between. The CDR3 length is 14 residues. The CDR3 protein is CASSEGVGHEKLFF. CDR3 DNA: TGTGCCAGCAGTGAAGGGGTCGGGCATGAAAAACTGTTTTTT.

With respect to this clonotype: One end of the junction fails to match germline, which may point to a read error. The gene calls are TRBV14 and TRBJ2-2, with TRBD2 identical over 10 bases. CDR3 length: 15 amino acids. Germline lookup yields CDR1 SGHDN and CDR2 FVKESK. The CDR3 here is CASSHGLADTGEMFF. The CDR3 nucleotides are TGTGCCAGCAGCCACGGACTAGCGGACACCGGGGAGATGTTTTTT.

This clonotype showed up many times. The rearrangement joins TRBV5-5 to TRBJ2-6, with a possible D match to TRBD1 (5 bases). The germline V gene encodes CDR1 SGHKS and CDR2 YYEKEE (reference sequence). The CDR3 is 16 residues long. The V gene lost 3 bases and the J gene lost 2 bases, with 12 bases spanning the gap. CDR3 nucleotide sequence: TGTGCCAGCAGCTCGCCAAAGGGGACTGGGGCCAACGTCCTGACTTTC. This encodes CASSSPKGTGANVLTF.

To note about this clonotype: Mismatch with germline at one junction end may stem from a read error. V and J are TRBV5-1 and TRBJ2-2; weak D call: TRBD2 (5 bases). The CDR3 spans 14 residues. The germline V gene has CDR1 SGHRS and CDR2 YFSETQ. CDR3 loop: CASSLGWNAGELSF. CDR3 nucleotide sequence: TGCGCCAGCAGCTTGGGGTGGAACGCTGGGGAGCTATCTTTT.

Points on this clonotype: Relative to the germline gene, one junction end is altered; a read error may explain this. The V and J genes are TRBV6-1 and TRBJ2-1; 8 bases fit TRBD2. Germline V lookup: CDR1 MNHNS, CDR2 SASEGT. This CDR3 has 14 residues. CDR3 region: CATRAGDSYSEQFF. The CDR3 DNA reads TGTGCTACCAGAGCGGGGGACTCCTACAGTGAGCAATTCTTC.

A note on this clonotype: Given the absence of the conserved phenylalanine or tryptophan at the CDR3 end, a read error is likely. The CDR3 DNA is TGTGCCAGCAGCTTCACCCTCGGGGGCTCTGGGGCCAACGTCCTGACTCTC. Translating it yields CASSFTLGGSGANVLTL. The chain recombines TRBV7-9 with TRBJ2-6; possible D gene TRBD2, 6 bases. Germline-derived CDR1 and CDR2 are SEHNR and FQNEAQ (reference sequence). With 3 bases removed from V and 0 bases from J, the gap between germline ends came to 12 bases. This CDR3 has 17 amino acids.

Remarks on this clonotype: Sequence at one end of the junction differs from germline and may be a read error. The chain is built from TRBV28 and TRBJ2-1; 9 bases align to TRBD2. Germline V gene data show CDR1 as MDHEN and CDR2 as SYDVKM. This CDR3 is 16 amino acids long. The CDR3 DNA follows: TGTCCCAGCAGTTTATCAGCGGGAGGCTTTTACAACGAGCAGTTCTTC. Protein sequence: CPSSLSAGGFYNEQFF.

Comments on this clonotype: Here the CDR3 omits its conserved ending phenylalanine or tryptophan, so a read error is the likely source. The rearrangement links TRBV28 to TRBJ2-1; the D gene is possibly TRBD1 (5 bases). This CDR3 region has 14 residues. CDR1 MDHEN and CDR2 SYDVKM come from the germline V gene. Trimming took 8 bases from V and 0 from J, leaving 11 bases between them. In DNA form, the CDR3 reads TGTGCCAGCCATCTAGGGGACTCCTACAATGAGCAGTTCATC. It specifies CASHLGDSYNEQFI.

As for this clonotype: A junction end diverges from the germline sequence, so it may reflect a read error. V is TRBV6-5 and J is TRBJ1-1, with TRBD1 as a possible D gene (5 bases). The germline V gene has CDR1 MNHEY and CDR2 SVGAGI. The CDR3 consists of 11 residues. The CDR3 loop reads CASTYGTEAIF. CDR3 in DNA: TGTGCCAGCACCTACGGGACCGAAGCTATATTT.

A note on this clonotype: Germline is not matched at one junction end, which may reflect a read error. J is TRBJ2-7 and V is TRBV4-2; 7 bases line up with TRBD1. The germline V gene has CDR1 LGHNA and CDR2 YNFKEQ. The CDR3 is 15 amino acids. The CDR3 loop is CASSQDTRGRDEQYF. The CDR3 region has the DNA TGTGCCAGTAGCCAAGACACAAGGGGGCGGGACGAGCAGTACTTC.

This chain joins TRBV5-6 and TRBJ2-3; D is possibly TRBD2 (6 bases). Germline V gene sequence: CDR1 SGHDT, CDR2 YYEEEE. V was shortened by 3 bases and J by 6 bases, with 20 bases between the two germline ends. The CDR3 runs 16 residues. The CDR3 nucleotides are TGTGCCAGCAGCTCGGTCGGAGGGCCGAAGACGGATACGCAGTATTTT. This gives the protein CASSSVGGPKTDTQYF.

Note on this clonotype: The junction and the germline gene differ at one end; a read error may be behind it. This sequence joins TRBV29-1 and TRBJ1-1; TRBD1 is a possible D gene (5 bases). The germline CDR1 and CDR2 sequences are SQVTM and ANQGSEA. The CDR3 runs 12 residues. This CDR3 reads CSIERQSTEAFF. The CDR3 region has the DNA TGCAGCATTGAGAGACAGAGCACTGAAGCTTTCTTT.

Of note for this clonotype: One junction end does not reproduce the germline sequence, and a read error may be involved. The J gene is TRBJ2-1, the V gene TRBV5-1; 9 bases match TRBD2. The germline V gene encodes CDR1 SGHRS and CDR2 YFSETQ. The CDR3 consists of 14 residues. In DNA form, the CDR3 reads TGCGTCAGCAGAACTAGCGGGTCATGCAATGAGCAGTTCTTC. It specifies CVSRTSGSCNEQFF.

With respect to this clonotype: The conserved phenylalanine or tryptophan normally closing the CDR3 is absent here, so this likely arose from a read error. The chain employs TRBV4-1 and TRBJ1-5; D perhaps matches TRBD1 (5 bases). This CDR3 comprises 15 residues. Germline loops: CDR1 MGHRA, CDR2 YSYEKL. The V and J ends lost 3 bases and 5 bases respectively, with 14 bases between them. CDR3 nucleotides: TGCGCCAGCAGCCAGGTGGGCAGGGCGGATCAGCCCCAGCATTTA. It yields the protein CASSQVGRADQPQHL.

This clonotype was seen a single time. The rearrangement links TRBV29-1 to TRBJ1-5; D is ambiguous. The DNA end lines up better with TRBJ2-3; the J call may be wrong. The V gene's germline CDR1 is SQVTM and CDR2 ANQGSEA. The CDR3 consists of 13 residues. DNA for the CDR3: TGCAGCGTTGAATTGCGTGACAATCAACCCCAGTATTTT. The encoded protein is CSVELRDNQPQYF.

A remark on this clonotype: Relative to the germline gene, one junction end is altered; a read error may explain this. The V gene is TRBV29-1, the J gene TRBJ2-1; D gene uncertain. The CDR3 extends over 12 amino acids. Germline V CDR1 and CDR2: SQVTM, ANQGSEA. The DNA of the CDR3 is TGCAGTGTTGTACCCCAATACAATGAGCAGTCCTTC. Amino acids: CSVVPQYNEQSF.

Comment on this clonotype: The junction departs from germline at one end; a sequencing error may be responsible. This chain uses TRBV11-2 with TRBJ2-7; 8 bases line up with TRBD1. CDR3 size: 15 residues. Germline values: CDR1 SGHAT, CDR2 FQNNGV. Here the CDR3 reads CASTFGQGLLYEQYF. The CDR3 DNA sequence: TGTGCCAGCACCTTCGGACAGGGATTATTGTACGAGCAGTATTTC.

The table lists this clonotype with a few counts. Being one base from a much bigger clone, this may be a read error. The chain is built from TRBV12-3 or TRBV12-4 and TRBJ1-1; TRBD1 might be the D (5 bases). This CDR3 comprises 14 residues. V dropped 9 bases and J dropped 1 base, with 15 bases sitting between them. The CDR3 loop reads CARRVRGANTEAFF. DNA of the CDR3: TGTGCCAGAAGAGTCCGAGGGGCGAACACTGAAGCTTTCTTT.

A word on this clonotype: With a much larger clone just one base away, this may be a read error. The CDR3 DNA sequence: TGTGCCAGCAGCCACAGGGAGTACTCCTACAATGAGCAGTTCTTC. It translates to CASSHREYSYNEQFF. This chain uses TRBV28 with TRBJ2-1; a weak D match, TRBD1 (6 bases). Between the trimmed V and J ends, which lost 6 bases and 0 bases, there was a span of 12 bases. Germline V gene lookup returns CDR1 MDHEN and CDR2 SYDVKM. There are 15 residues in the CDR3.

About this clonotype itself: Without the conserved terminal phenylalanine or tryptophan, this CDR3 likely stems from a read error. The V call is TRBV11-2, the J call TRBJ2-1; 12 positions match TRBD1. There are 17 residues in the CDR3. Germline V lookup: CDR1 SGHAT, CDR2 FQNNGV. Trimming removed 3 bases from V and 9 bases from J; junction bases left unmatched: 12. Written as DNA, the CDR3 is TGTGCCAGCAGCTTCTTCGGCCCGGGACAGGGGGCCGGTGAGCAGTTCCTC. Translation gives CASSFFGPGQGAGEQFL.